The rows below give T cell receptor beta chains drawn from one sample of a study of Ad26.COV2.S vaccination and SARS-CoV-2 variants. Produced via immunoSEQ multiplex PCR; TCRdb's table is partial and in-frame only. The data show 97,000 or so clones, around 80% seen once. This sample comprised peripheral blood, obtained after recovery from COVID-19. Source of these receptors: a human donor who had recovered from COVID-19. Each CDR3 is given with its conserved first and last residue. A D gene is named only where the DNA matches it firmly. Clone size is stated in some rows and not others, as once, few, many or a class when expanded.

D gene: -
V gene: TRBV13
clone size: -
J gene: TRBJ2-4
CDR3 protein: CASSGGDIQYF
CDR3 DNA: TGTGCCAGCAGCGGGGGAGACATTCAGTACTTC

D gene: -
V gene: TRBV20-1
clone size: -
J gene: TRBJ1-6
CDR3 protein: CSASDAQGYNSPLHF
CDR3 DNA: TGCAGTGCTAGTGATGCGCAGGGGTATAATTCACCCCTCCACTTT

D gene: -
V gene: TRBV5-1
clone size: -
J gene: TRBJ2-2
CDR3 protein: CASSLGQGGTGELFF
CDR3 DNA: TGCGCCAGCAGCTTGGGACAGGGAGGGACCGGGGAGCTGTTTTTT

D gene: -
V gene: TRBV30
clone size: once
J gene: TRBJ2-5
CDR3 protein: CAWSGNRGGGTQYF
CDR3 DNA: TGTGCCTGGAGTGGCAATCGAGGGGGGGGGACCCAGTACTTC

D gene: -
V gene: TRBV5-1
clone size: -
J gene: TRBJ2-1
CDR3 protein: CASSFGGSYNEQFF
CDR3 DNA: TGCGCCAGCAGCTTCGGGGGCTCCTACAATGAGCAGTTCTTC

D gene: -
V gene: TRBV28
clone size: -
J gene: TRBJ1-5
CDR3 protein: CASRQIPGDQPQHF
CDR3 DNA: TGTGCCAGCAGGCAGATACCGGGGGATCAGCCCCAGCATTTT

D gene: TRBD1
V gene: TRBV6-7
clone size: few
J gene: TRBJ2-1
CDR3 protein: CASRGQGGYNEQFF
CDR3 DNA: TGTGCCAGCAGGGGACAGGGAGGTTACAATGAGCAGTTCTTC

D gene: -
V gene: TRBV15
clone size: few
J gene: TRBJ1-4
CDR3 protein: CATSRGEDEKLFF
CDR3 DNA: TGTGCCACCAGCAGAGGGGAAGATGAAAAACTGTTTTTT

D gene: TRBD2
V gene: TRBV7-2
clone size: -
J gene: TRBJ2-3
CDR3 protein: CASSRNSGGVTDTQYF
CDR3 DNA: TGTGCCAGCAGTCGCAATAGCGGGGGGGTCACAGATACGCAGTATTTT

D gene: -
V gene: TRBV15
clone size: -
J gene: TRBJ2-2
CDR3 protein: CATSRSGNTGELFF
CDR3 DNA: TGTGCCACCAGCAGAAGCGGTAACACCGGGGAGCTGTTTTTT

D gene: TRBD2
V gene: TRBV4-2
clone size: -
J gene: TRBJ2-3
CDR3 protein: CASRRLADTDTQYF
CDR3 DNA: TGTGCCAGCAGACGACTAGCGGACACAGATACGCAGTATTTT

D gene: -
V gene: TRBV6-2/TRBV6-3
clone size: -
J gene: TRBJ1-2
CDR3 protein: CASSDINGYTF
CDR3 DNA: TGTGCCAGCAGTGACATCAATGGCTACACCTTC

D gene: -
V gene: TRBV29-1
clone size: -
J gene: TRBJ1-1
CDR3 protein: CSVDKGSTEAFF
CDR3 DNA: TGCAGCGTTGACAAGGGAAGCACTGAAGCTTTCTTT

D gene: -
V gene: TRBV10-3
clone size: -
J gene: TRBJ2-2
CDR3 protein: CAISESVGELFF
CDR3 DNA: TGTGCCATCAGTGAGTCTGTCGGGGAGCTGTTTTTT

D gene: -
V gene: TRBV5-1
clone size: -
J gene: TRBJ1-1
CDR3 protein: CASSLAGGAFGTEAFF
CDR3 DNA: TGCGCCAGCAGCCTGGCGGGGGGGGCTTTTGGCACTGAAGCTTTCTTT

D gene: -
V gene: TRBV28
clone size: -
J gene: TRBJ1-3
CDR3 protein: CASSSGRNWWGTIYF
CDR3 DNA: TGTGCCAGCAGTTCCGGTAGGAACTGGTGGGGGACCATATATTTT

D gene: -
V gene: TRBV7-2
clone size: -
J gene: TRBJ1-1
CDR3 protein: CASSTGTDTEAFF
CDR3 DNA: TGTGCCAGCAGCACCGGGACGGACACTGAAGCTTTCTTT

D gene: -
V gene: TRBV7-9
clone size: -
J gene: TRBJ1-4
CDR3 protein: CASSLGRRIGRGKLFF
CDR3 DNA: TGTGCCAGCAGCTTAGGCCGCCGTATCGGACGGGGAAAACTGTTTTTT

D gene: -
V gene: TRBV29-1
clone size: -
J gene: TRBJ2-1
CDR3 protein: CSVDQLSYNEQFF
CDR3 DNA: TGCAGCGTTGATCAGTTATCCTACAATGAGCAGTTCTTC

D gene: -
V gene: TRBV3-1/TRBV3-2
clone size: -
J gene: TRBJ1-6
CDR3 protein: CASSQDLGGSSYNSPLHF
CDR3 DNA: TGTGCCAGCAGCCAAGATCTCGGGGGAAGCTCCTATAATTCACCCCTCCACTTT

D gene: -
V gene: TRBV27
clone size: -
J gene: TRBJ2-7
CDR3 protein: CASRPGALASEQYF
CDR3 DNA: TGTGCCAGCAGGCCGGGGGCTTTAGCATCCGAGCAGTACTTC

D gene: -
V gene: TRBV6-6
clone size: -
J gene: TRBJ1-1
CDR3 protein: CASSYSVDRWNTEAFF
CDR3 DNA: TGTGCCAGCAGTTACTCGGTGGACAGATGGAACACTGAAGCTTTCTTT

D gene: TRBD1
V gene: TRBV5-1
clone size: few
J gene: TRBJ1-1
CDR3 protein: CASRLTDRGQVFF
CDR3 DNA: TGCGCCAGCAGGCTAACGGACAGGGGGCAAGTTTTCTTT

D gene: TRBD1
V gene: TRBV7-2
clone size: -
J gene: TRBJ1-2
CDR3 protein: CASSSSWDSVNGYTF
CDR3 DNA: TGTGCCAGCAGCTCATCCTGGGACAGCGTGAATGGCTACACCTTC

D gene: -
V gene: TRBV28
clone size: -
J gene: TRBJ1-2
CDR3 protein: CASIHRGINYGYTF
CDR3 DNA: TGTGCCAGCATTCATCGGGGCATTAACTATGGCTACACCTTC

D gene: -
V gene: TRBV5-1
clone size: -
J gene: TRBJ1-1
CDR3 protein: CASTSGQLNTEAFF
CDR3 DNA: TGCGCCAGCACTTCCGGGCAGTTGAACACTGAAGCTTTCTTT